This TCR beta chain is drawn from a study of CD8 T cells in ankylosing spondylitis. TCRdb fed the 5' RACE reads into MiXCR, producing one record per CDR3 protein. The table lists about 340,000 distinct CDR3 sequences, 14% to 15% of them singletons, with around 1% in the top ten. The V gene's germline CDR1 is SGHRS and CDR2 YFSETQ. CDR3 size: 14 residues. Trimming removed 4 bases from V and 1 base from J, with 11 bases in between. V is TRBV5-1 and J is TRBJ1-1; the D gene is possibly TRBD1 (6 bases). The receptor was derived from a male donor with ankylosing spondylitis or in good health (not recorded which). Sequenced material: blood, either unsorted or a sorted T cell fraction (not recorded which). CDR3 sequence: CASSRDNENTEAFF. CDR3 in DNA: TGCGCCAGCAGCCGGGACAACGAGAACACTGAAGCTTTCTTT.